These 32 T cell receptor delta chains were sequenced from one sample in a study of γδ T cells in repeated Plasmodium falciparum infection (dated by TCRdb to about 2021). For bulk TCR repertoire analysis, Vgamma9/Vdelta2+ and Vdelta2-negative gammadelta T cell populations were isolated by flow sorting from peripheral blood mononuclear cells. Library creation used multiplex PCR. For sequencing, an Illumina MiSeq was employed. TCRdb called clones afresh from the public reads with CATT; identical DNA rows were later merged. In this sample the table shows some 100,000 delta-chain clones, almost 1.5% of which occur a single time. The top ten hold over 8% of the sample. Sequenced input: gamma-delta T cells from blood. The source of these receptors is a pool of human donors (malaria-infected and uninfected, not separated).

This clone was counted a few times. CDR3 sequence (DNA): TGTGCTCTTGGGGAAGTCTCCGTACGGTACACCGATAAACTCATCTTT. Translated, it gives CALGEVSVRYTDKLIF. This rearrangement joins TRDV1 to TRDJ1; no clear D gene. The J gene, left out of TCRdb, was set here by checking the DNA against germline. The length of the CDR3 is 16 residues. Germline CDR1 is TSWWSYY and CDR2 is QGS. Trimming left V 2 bases short and J 0 bases short, with 13 bases between.

In this sample, this clone turned up a few times. The CDR3, as DNA: TGTGCTCTTGGGGAACCACTGGGGGATAAGGCCGATAAACTCATCTTT. Translated: CALGEPLGDKADKLIF. The chain recombines TRDV1 with TRDJ1; 11 nucleotides line up with TRDD3. The J gene is not listed in TCRdb, so it was assigned here from a DNA match to germline. The V and J ends lost 1 base and 3 bases, in that order; junction bases with no gene match: 4. Germline V gene data show CDR1 as TSWWSYY and CDR2 as QGS. CDR3 length: 16 residues.

Points on this clone: This DNA's translation and the protein TCRdb lists, from a much larger clone, do not match at residue 4, likely due to a read error; the protein shown is translated from the DNA. The rearrangement joins TRDV2 to TRDJ1; D is unresolved. Germline matching of the DNA provided the J gene here, since TCRdb leaves it blank. The CDR3 is made up of 15 amino acids. From germline, CDR1 is GEAIGNYY and CDR2 EKD. Trimming left V 5 bases short and J 0 bases short, with 15 bases between. CDR3 sequence (DNA): TGTGCCTGTGTGTCTTCGCGGAATAACACCGATAAACTCATCTTT. This codes for CACVSSRNNTDKLIF.

This clone was seen ten or more times. The J gene is TRDJ1, the V gene TRDV1; 8 nucleotides match TRDD3. The CDR3 contains 18 residues. Trimming cost V 0 bases and J 5 bases; bases outside gene matches: 14. CDR1 TSWWSYY and CDR2 QGS come from the germline V gene. Here the CDR3 reads CALGELGPTSGGYDKLIF. The CDR3 DNA reads as TGTGCTCTTGGGGAACTTGGGCCTACGTCCGGGGGATATGATAAACTCATCTTT.

With regard to this clone: A far larger clone differs by one base, so this is likely a read error. This CDR3 is also generated by other DNA sequences in the sample. The rearrangement uses TRDV1 and TRDJ1; 7 bases match TRDD3. The J gene was missing in TCRdb and was found by matching the end of the DNA to germline. This CDR3 contains 22 residues. After removal of 3 bases from V and 0 bases from J, the junction contained 25 bases not matched to a gene. Germline values: CDR1 TSWWSYY, CDR2 QGS. The CDR3 spells CALGELKVPTGDKPGDTDKLIF. The CDR3 DNA reads TGTGCTCTTGGGGAGCTCAAGGTACCTACTGGGGATAAGCCCGGGGACACCGATAAACTCATCTTT.

This clone appeared many times. The protein given by TCRdb reflects a much larger clone and differs at residue 15 from this DNA's translation, likely from a read error; the protein shown is the DNA's translation. The chain couples TRDV1 to TRDJ1, with 9 bases that match TRDD3. Because TCRdb records no J gene, it was assigned here through a match of the DNA to germline. Germline V gene data show CDR1 as TSWWSYY and CDR2 as QGS. The CDR3 is 18 residues long. The CDR3 loop reads CALETDSYWGYGADILIF. The CDR3 DNA is TGTGCTCTTGAGACCGATTCCTACTGGGGATACGGAGCCGATATACTCATCTTT.

Points on this clone: The translation of this DNA and the TCRdb protein of a much larger clone differ at residue 8, probably owing to a read error; the protein shown here is translated from the DNA. The chain has TRDV2 and TRDJ1; D is undetermined. No J segment appears in TCRdb, so it was assigned here by matching the sequence to germline. CDR1 is GEAIGNYY and CDR2 is EKD in the germline V gene. The CDR3 is 16 residues long. V shed 0 bases and J shed 0 bases, with 13 bases lying between them. The CDR3 DNA follows: TGTGCCTGTGACACCGTGGCTAGGGCGTACACCGATAAACTCATCTTT. The encoded protein is CACDTVARAYTDKLIF.

A note on this clone: A far larger clone is off by one base, so a read error is likely. The same CDR3 can be traced to other DNA sequences in this sample. The chain employs TRDV2 and TRDJ3; 10 bases are shared with TRDD3. The J gene, missing from TCRdb, was assigned here through DNA to germline matching. The CDR3 runs to 19 residues. The germline V gene encodes CDR1 GEAIGNYY and CDR2 EKD. The CDR3 region has the DNA TGTGCCTGTGACTCCGTACTGGGGGATGCCTCCTGGGACACCCGTCAGATGTTTTTC. Its translation: CACDSVLGDASWDTRQMFF.

Details on this clone: The TCRdb protein comes from a much larger clone and disagrees with this DNA's translation at residue 10, likely due to a read error; the protein given here is derived from the DNA. The chain uses TRDV2 and TRDJ2, with 11 bases matching TRDD3. Germline assignment: CDR1 GEAIGNYY and CDR2 EKD. This CDR3 spans 15 amino acids. CDR3 DNA: TGTGCGTGTGACACCCTGGGGGATACAACAGCACAACTCTTCTTT. Its translation is CACDTLGDTTAQLFF.

Remarks on this clone: The mismatch at residue 14 between this DNA's translation and the TCRdb protein of a much larger clone likely reflects a read error; the protein shown is translated from the DNA. The V gene corresponds to TRDV3; no J gene was called. CDR1 is TVYSNPD and CDR2 is GDNSRS in the germline V gene (reference sequence). This CDR3 contains 16 residues. The CDR3 region has the DNA TGTGCCTCAATGGCAAAAATGGGCCCTTACACCGATAAACCCATCTTT. Its translation: CASMAKMGPYTDKPIF.

Points on this clone: TCRdb's protein for this DNA is that of a much larger clone and differs from the translation at residue 6, likely a read error; the protein shown is the DNA translation. The V gene is TRDV2, the J gene TRDJ1; 11 bases are a match to TRDD3. Here the J gene was assigned by germline matching of the DNA, as TCRdb has none. Trimming at V came to 0 bases and at J to 0 bases, leaving 23 bases not matched to a gene. The CDR3 covers 23 residues. Germline values: CDR1 GEAIGNYY, CDR2 EKD. The CDR3 region has the DNA TGTGCCTGTGACACCTGTTCCCACTCCCTTAATACTGGGGGATATCCGTACACCGATAAACTCATCTTT. The encoded protein is CACDTCSHSLNTGGYPYTDKLIF.

This clone has a handful of counts. A far larger clone is just one base off, so this is likely a read error. The same CDR3 arises from other DNA sequences in this sample as well. With the J gene uncalled, the V gene is TRDV2; the table calls TRDD3, which could not be checked here. The CDR3 is 17 residues long. From germline, CDR1 is GEAIGNYY and CDR2 EKD. The CDR3 DNA sequence: TGTGCCTGTGACACCGCCGGATACGGGACGTACACCGATAAACTCATCTTC. The encoded protein is CACDTAGYGTYTDKLIF.

In its sample, this clone was seen many times. For this DNA, TCRdb reports the protein of a much larger clone, which diverges at residue 9, most likely from a read error; the protein presented here is translated directly from the DNA. V gene TRDV2 combines with J gene TRDJ1, with TRDD3 matching 8 bases. This CDR3 comprises 17 residues. With V trimmed by 2 bases and J by 1 base, 11 bases remained unmatched. CDR1 and CDR2 from the germline V gene are GEAIGNYY and EKD. CDR3 loop: CACDSLLGGISTDKLIF. The CDR3 region has the DNA TGTGCCTGTGACAGTTTACTGGGGGGTATATCCACCGATAAACTCATCTTT.

In regard to this clone: A single base is all that separates this from a far larger clone, so a read error is likely. Different DNA sequences within this sample yield the same CDR3. The chain couples TRDV2 to TRDJ3, with TRDD3 matching over 9 bases. Germline V gene sequence: CDR1 GEAIGNYY, CDR2 EKD. This CDR3 has 17 residues. The chain's CDR3 is CACDRGDTTWDTRQMFF. The CDR3 coding sequence is TGCGCCTGTGACAGAGGGGATACGACTTGGGACACCCGACAGATGTTTTTC.

Details on this clone: TCRdb shows a much larger clone's protein in place of this DNA's translation, and the two differ at residue 3, likely through a read error; the protein shown is translated from the DNA. V and J are TRAV38-2/DV8 and TRDJ1, with D possibly TRDD3 on 6 matching bases. The germline V gene has CDR1 TSESDYY and CDR2 QEAYKQQN. This CDR3 has 23 amino acids. The CDR3 reads CAHRSAISPPWLGWRGYTDKLIF. In nucleotides, the CDR3 is TGTGCTCATAGGAGCGCGATATCCCCTCCTTGGCTGGGGTGGAGGGGCTACACCGATAAACTCATCTTT.

This clone was seen ten or more times. The protein TCRdb lists belongs to a much larger clone and differs from this DNA's translation at residue 8, which points to a read error; the protein shown is made from the DNA. The chain carries TRDV3 and TRDJ1; 7 nucleotides align to TRDD3. The CDR3 is 16 amino acids. Germline V lookup: CDR1 TVYSNPD, CDR2 GDNSRS (reference sequence). The V gene end was trimmed by 5 bases and the J gene end by 5 bases; junction bases not matched to a gene: 20. As DNA, the CDR3 is TGTGCCGTTTTTGGACTTCGGAGGGATACCCTTGATAAACTCATCTTT. This translates into CAVFGLRRDTLDKLIF.

In this sample, this clone turned up many times. A single base is all that separates this from a far larger clone, so a read error is likely. Other DNA sequences of this sample code for an identical CDR3. The rearrangement links TRDV1 to TRDJ1; unclear D gene. This CDR3 is 13 amino acids long. Germline V gives CDR1 TSWWSYY, CDR2 QGS. The CDR3 sequence is CALGTTHTDKLIF. For the CDR3, the DNA is TGTGCTCTTGGGACAACACACACCGATAAGCTCATCTTT.

Of note for this clone: One base separates it from a far larger clone, so it is likely a read error. The same CDR3 also results from other DNA sequences found in this sample. Here the CDR3 reads CALGELSYQGDSYTDKLIF. Here the CDR3 DNA reads TGTGCTCTTGGGGAGCTATCCTACCAGGGGGATAGCTACACCGATAAACTCATCTTT. The V and J genes are TRDV1 and TRDJ1; TRDD3 matches 8 bases. Germline-derived CDR1 and CDR2 are TSWWSYY and QGS. After removal of 3 bases from V and 0 bases from J, the junction contained 15 bases not matched to a gene. The CDR3 extends over 19 amino acids.

This clone was counted many times. This chain connects TRDV1 to TRDJ1; 8 bases align to TRDD3. No J gene is reported in TCRdb; it was inferred here by comparing the DNA with germline. The CDR3 length is 21 residues. J gave up 0 bases and V 2 bases, and 20 bases lay outside the gene matches. The germline CDR1 and CDR2 sequences are TSWWSYY and QGS. CDR3 DNA sequence: TGTGCTCTTGGGGAAAAAGTAAGGGGTCCCCATTACTGGGGGGACACCGATAAACTCATCTTT. This encodes CALGEKVRGPHYWGDTDKLIF.

This clone has only a few counts. The amino acid sequence in TCRdb belongs to a much larger clone and departs from this DNA's translation at residue 7, likely a sequencing read error; the sequence shown is translated from the DNA. CDR3 bases: TGTGCTCTTGGGGAACTTCCCGCCCCAATGTACTGGGGGATAGACACCGATAAACTCATCTTT. Translating it yields CALGELPAPMYWGIDTDKLIF. J is TRDJ1 and V is TRDV1; 11 bases match TRDD3. Germline V gene sequence: CDR1 TSWWSYY, CDR2 QGS. V shed 0 bases, J shed 0 bases, and the junction held 15 bases outside the gene matches. The CDR3 runs 21 residues.

On this clone: The TCRdb protein comes from a much larger clone and disagrees with this DNA's translation at residue 19, likely due to a read error; the protein given here is derived from the DNA. The chain carries TRDV1 and TRDJ1, with D possibly called TRDD2 or TRDD3 (6 bases each). The J gene, not given by TCRdb, was assigned here from a germline match of the nucleotide sequence. V was cut by 0 bases and J by 7 bases, with 39 bases left in between. The CDR3 is 23 amino acids. CDR1 and CDR2 (germline): TSWWSYY, QGS. The CDR3 here is CALGELVSYRPTTAYWVPGKLIF. CDR3 in DNA: TGTGCTCTTGGGGAACTAGTGTCCTACCGTCCTACGACGGCGTACTGGGTCCCCGGTAAACTCATCTTT.

In the case of this clone: The TCRdb protein, from a much larger clone, departs from this DNA's translation at residue 6, likely by read error; the protein shown derives from the DNA. The V gene is TRDV2, the J gene TRDJ1, with D possibly being TRDD3 (5 bases). TCRdb leaves out the J gene; it was filled in here by matching the DNA to germline. This CDR3 is 15 amino acids long. The V gene lost 0 bases and the J gene lost 1 base, with 11 bases spanning the gap. Germline V gene sequence: CDR1 GEAIGNYY, CDR2 EKD. CDR3 protein: CACDTAGTSTDKLIF. The CDR3 nucleotides are TGTGCCTGTGACACCGCTGGGACGAGCACCGATAAACTCATCTTT.

This clone was observed a handful of times. A single base is all that separates this from a far larger clone, so a read error is likely. The sample carries other DNA sequences with the same CDR3. In DNA form, the CDR3 reads TGTGCCTGTGACTTACTGGGGGATAGATACACCGATAAACTCATCTTT. Translating gives CACDLLGDRYTDKLIF. The V and J genes are TRDV2 and TRDJ1, with 11 nucleotides matching TRDD3. V was clipped by 3 bases and J by 0 bases; unmatched bases: 5. The CDR3 loop spans 16 amino acids. The V gene's germline CDR1 is GEAIGNYY and CDR2 EKD.

In regard to this clone: TCRdb's listed protein matches a much larger clone and diverges from this DNA's translation at residue 10, likely through a read error; the protein shown comes from the DNA. The rearrangement links TRDV1 to TRDJ1; no definite D call. TCRdb is silent on the J gene; assignment here came from matching the DNA to germline. Looked up from germline, CDR1 is TSWWSYY and CDR2 is QGS. The CDR3 length is 22 residues. The CDR3: CALGDYHRPAYDWTGATNKLIF. In DNA, the CDR3 is TGTGCTCTTGGGGACTACCACCGCCCTGCGTACGATTGGACGGGCGCCACCAATAAACTCATCTTT.

This clone was seen more than once but under ten times. This DNA translates differently at residue 9 from the TCRdb protein, which is that of a much larger clone; a read error is likely, and the protein shown is the DNA's own translation. The chain employs TRDV1 and TRDJ1, with D maybe TRDD3 (6 bases). The J gene is not listed in TCRdb, so it was assigned here from a DNA match to germline. This CDR3 is 19 amino acids long. Germline V gene sequence: CDR1 TSWWSYY, CDR2 QGS. The V end was cut by 7 bases, the J end by 1 base, with 28 bases between. The CDR3 loop is CALVLFPLTGGATTDKLIF. CDR3 bases: TGTGCTCTTGTGCTCTTCCCCCTCACGGGGGGAGCGACCACCGATAAACTCATCTTT.

Of note for this clone: Translating this DNA gives a protein that differs at residue 22 from the TCRdb one, which belongs to a much larger clone; a read error is likely, and the protein shown is this translation. The genes are TRDV1 and TRDJ1; 9 bases agree with TRDD2. This CDR3 is built from 24 residues. Germline-derived CDR1 and CDR2 are TSWWSYY and QGS. CDR3 coding DNA: TGTGCTCTTGGAGCCTTCCTACGTCTGTACTGGGGACCCCCTGGGGGTGTGTACACCGATAAACCCATCTTT. It yields the protein CALGAFLRLYWGPPGGVYTDKPIF.

This clone was seen repeatedly, ten times or more. TCRdb pairs this DNA with a much larger clone's protein that differs at residue 8, likely a read error; the protein shown was translated from the DNA. The rearrangement links TRDV2 to TRDJ1; D might be TRDD3 (5 bases). V was cut by 3 bases and J by 0 bases, with 13 bases left in between. The CDR3 extends over 15 amino acids. Per germline, CDR1 GEAIGNYY and CDR2 EKD. CDR3 DNA sequence: TGTGCCTGTGACCAGTGGGGCCCTTACACCGATAAACTCATCTTT. Translating it yields CACDQWGPYTDKLIF.

This clone was counted between two and nine times. The TCRdb protein comes from a much larger clone and disagrees with this DNA's translation at residue 8, likely due to a read error; the protein given here is derived from the DNA. The chain uses TRDV1 and TRDJ1; the D gene is possibly TRDD3 (6 bases). In the absence of a J gene in TCRdb, the DNA was matched to germline to assign it here. Germline values: CDR1 TSWWSYY, CDR2 QGS. The CDR3 is made up of 21 amino acids. V gave up 3 bases and J gave up 0 bases, with 29 bases separating them. This CDR3 is CALGEAVVLRLGGLYTDKLIF. The CDR3 DNA is TGTGCTCTTGGGGAGGCTGTCGTACTACGACTGGGAGGACTTTACACCGATAAACTCATCTTT.

With regard to this clone: This is likely an artifact of a read error, given a far larger clone one base away. This CDR3 is also generated by other DNA sequences in the sample. The J gene was not called, though the V gene is TRDV1; the table's D call TRDD3 went unverified against the DNA. Germline values: CDR1 TSWWSYY, CDR2 QGS. CDR3 length: 21 residues. Here the CDR3 reads CALGIEIPLRRSGGYAPRLIF. The CDR3 nucleotides read TGTGCTCTTGGTATAGAAATCCCACTTCGGCGTAGCGGGGGATACGCACCAAGGCTCATCTTT.

This clone showed up just a few times. Given a far larger clone just one base away, this is likely a sequencing read error. This sample includes further DNA sequences coding for the same CDR3. The chain has TRDV1 and TRDJ2; 9 nucleotides match TRDD3. The J gene, not given by TCRdb, was assigned here from a germline match of the nucleotide sequence. Germline trimming cut 6 bases from V and 3 bases from J; bases unmatched to any gene: 17. CDR1 and CDR2 (germline): TSWWSYY, QGS. The CDR3 contains 19 residues. CDR3: CALGVPWGYLGDMTAQLFF. The CDR3 DNA reads TGTGCTCTTGGAGTGCCGTGGGGCTACTTGGGGGATATGACAGCACAACTCTTCTTT.

In its sample, this clone was seen many times. Translating this DNA gives a protein that differs at residue 2 from the TCRdb one, which belongs to a much larger clone; a read error is likely, and the protein shown is this translation. The chain recombines TRDV3 with TRDJ1; no firm D call. Germline CDR1 TVYSNPD, CDR2 GDNSRS (reference sequence). The CDR3 runs 17 residues. CDR3 residues: CSFSWSLRVWYTDKLIF. Written as DNA, the CDR3 is TGTTCCTTTAGTTGGAGTCTTCGGGTCTGGTACACCGATAAACTCATCTTT.

Of note for this clone: TCRdb assigns this DNA the protein of a much larger clone, which departs from its translation at residue 5; this likely reflects a read error, and the protein shown comes from translating the DNA. The rearrangement joins TRDV2 to TRDJ2; D possibly corresponds to TRDD3 (6 bases). The V and J ends lost 3 bases and 4 bases respectively, with 11 bases between them. This CDR3 contains 14 residues. Germline V gene sequence: CDR1 GEAIGNYY, CDR2 EKD. The CDR3 is CACDAWGPTAQLFF. The CDR3 DNA reads TGTGCCTGTGACGCATGGGGGCCGACAGCACAACTCTTCTTT.